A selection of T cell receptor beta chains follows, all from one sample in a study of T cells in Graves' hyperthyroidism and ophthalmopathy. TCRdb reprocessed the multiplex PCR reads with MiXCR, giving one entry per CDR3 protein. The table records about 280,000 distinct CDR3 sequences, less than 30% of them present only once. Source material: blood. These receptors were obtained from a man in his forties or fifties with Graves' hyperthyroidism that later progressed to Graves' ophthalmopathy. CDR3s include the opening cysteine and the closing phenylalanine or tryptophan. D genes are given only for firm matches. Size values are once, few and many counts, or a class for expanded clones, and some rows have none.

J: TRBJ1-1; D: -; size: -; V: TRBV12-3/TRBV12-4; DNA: TGTGCCAGCAGTTCCAGGACCCGGAGCACTGAAGCTTTCTTT; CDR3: CASSSRTRSTEAFF
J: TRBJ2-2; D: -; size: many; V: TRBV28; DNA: TGTGCCAGCACGAGAGTCTGGAACACCGGGGAGCTGTTTTTT; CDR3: CASTRVWNTGELFF
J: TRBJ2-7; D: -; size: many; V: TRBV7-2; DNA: TGTGCCAGCAGCTTAGGGGTTGGGTCCTACGAGCAGTACTTC; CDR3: CASSLGVGSYEQYF
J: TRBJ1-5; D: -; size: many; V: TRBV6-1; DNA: TGTGCCAGCAGTCAACAGGGATTCGATCATCAGCCCCAGCATTTT; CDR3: CASSQQGFDHQPQHF
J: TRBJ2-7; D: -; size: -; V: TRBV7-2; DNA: TGTGCCAGCAGCCGCTCAGGAGGCTCCTACGAGCAGTACTTC; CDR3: CASSRSGGSYEQYF
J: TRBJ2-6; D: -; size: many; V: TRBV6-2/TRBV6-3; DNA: TGTGCCAGCAGTTACTCGCTAAAGACAGTTTCCGGGGCCAACGTCCTGACTTTC; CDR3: CASSYSLKTVSGANVLTF
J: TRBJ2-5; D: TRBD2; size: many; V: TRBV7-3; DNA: TGTGCCAGCAGCTCGGGACTAGCGGGCGAGACCCAGTACTTC; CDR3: CASSSGLAGETQYF
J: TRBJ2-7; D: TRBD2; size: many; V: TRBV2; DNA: TGTGCCAGCAGTGAAGCGCTGGGGAGCGGGAGAGACGAGCAGTACTTC; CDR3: CASSEALGSGRDEQYF
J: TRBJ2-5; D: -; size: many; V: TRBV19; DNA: TGTGCCAGTAGTATTTTCCTGGCGGAAGAGACCCAGTACTTC; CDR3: CASSIFLAEETQYF
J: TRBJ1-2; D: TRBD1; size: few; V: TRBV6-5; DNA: TGTGCCAGCAGTTACTCTAACAGGGGGCGCGATGGCTACACCTTC; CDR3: CASSYSNRGRDGYTF
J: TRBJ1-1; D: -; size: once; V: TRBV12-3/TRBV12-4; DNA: TGTGCCAGCAGCGTGCTCACTGAAGCTTTCTTT; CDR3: CASSVLTEAFF
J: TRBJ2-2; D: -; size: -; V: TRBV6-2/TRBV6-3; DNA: TGTGCCAGCAGTTCGTCCCTCGGCACCGGGGAGCTGTTTTTT; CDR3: CASSSSLGTGELFF
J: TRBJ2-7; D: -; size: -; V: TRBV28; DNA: TGTGCCAGCAGTTCCCGGGACAAAGCCTACGAGCAGTACTTC; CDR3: CASSSRDKAYEQYF
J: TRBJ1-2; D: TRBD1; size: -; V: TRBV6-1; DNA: TGTGCCAGCAGTGAAGCGGGACAGGGGCTTGGCGGCTACACCTTC; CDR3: CASSEAGQGLGGYTF
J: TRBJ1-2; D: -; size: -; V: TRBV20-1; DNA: TGCAGTGCACCCGACGGCAACTATGGCTACACCTTC; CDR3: CSAPDGNYGYTF
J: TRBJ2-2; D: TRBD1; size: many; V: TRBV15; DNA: TGTGCCACCAGCAGCCGTTCCCGGGACAGGGTTCGAACCGGGGAGCTGTTTTTT; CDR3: CATSSRSRDRVRTGELFF
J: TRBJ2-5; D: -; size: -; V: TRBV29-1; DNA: TGCAGCGTTGAGTCGGGCGAGGGAGAGACCCAGTACTTC; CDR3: CSVESGEGETQYF
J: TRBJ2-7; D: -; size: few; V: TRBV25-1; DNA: TGTGCCAGCAGTGACCCCGCGGGCCGGGGAGCTTCCTACGAGCAGTACTTC; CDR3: CASSDPAGRGASYEQYF
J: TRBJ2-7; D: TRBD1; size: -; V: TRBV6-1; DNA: TGTGCCAGCAGCACCTCGGGACAGGGCTTTGGGAAGTACTTC; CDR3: CASSTSGQGFGKYF
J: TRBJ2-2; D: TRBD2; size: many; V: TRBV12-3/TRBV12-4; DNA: TGTGCCAGCAGGCCACCGGGACTAGCGAATACCGGGGAGCTGTTTTTT; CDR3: CASRPPGLANTGELFF
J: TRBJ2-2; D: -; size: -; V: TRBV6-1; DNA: TGTGCCAGCAGGGTACCCGACAGAGACACCGGGGAGCTGTTTTTT; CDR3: CASRVPDRDTGELFF
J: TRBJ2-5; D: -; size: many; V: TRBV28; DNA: TGTGCCAGCAACGAACCACAGGGGGGGAAAGAGACCCAGTACTTC; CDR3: CASNEPQGGKETQYF
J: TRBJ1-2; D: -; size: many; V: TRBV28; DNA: TGTGCCAGCAGACCTAAGGACAGAAACTATGGCTACACCTTC; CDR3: CASRPKDRNYGYTF
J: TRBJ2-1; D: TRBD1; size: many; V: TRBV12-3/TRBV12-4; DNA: TGTGCCAGCAGTTGGGACAGGGACGTTATAAGTGAGCAGTTCTTC; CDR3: CASSWDRDVISEQFF
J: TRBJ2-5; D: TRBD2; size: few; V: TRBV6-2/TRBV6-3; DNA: TGTGCCAGCAACATCCACCTGACTAGCGGGATACAAGAGACCCAGTACTTC; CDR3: CASNIHLTSGIQETQYF
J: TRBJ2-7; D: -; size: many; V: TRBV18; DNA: TGTGCCAGCTCACCATCACGGGACACCTACGAGCAGTACTTC; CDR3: CASSPSRDTYEQYF
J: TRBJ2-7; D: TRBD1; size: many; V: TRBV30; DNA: TGTGCCTGGACCACAGGGGCCACTTCATTGGACTTC; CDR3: CAWTTGATSLDF
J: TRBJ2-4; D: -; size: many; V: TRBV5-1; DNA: TGCGCCAGCAGCCATGCCATACCTACAGCCAAAAACATTCAGTACTTC; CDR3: CASSHAIPTAKNIQYF
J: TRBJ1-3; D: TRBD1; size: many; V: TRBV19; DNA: TGTGCCAGTAGCAGGGGACAGGTCCTCTCTGGAAACACCATATATTTT; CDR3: CASSRGQVLSGNTIYF
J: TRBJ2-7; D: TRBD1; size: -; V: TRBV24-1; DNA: TGTGCCACCAGTGATGGGACAGGGGCTGTCCACGAGCAGTACTTC; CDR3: CATSDGTGAVHEQYF
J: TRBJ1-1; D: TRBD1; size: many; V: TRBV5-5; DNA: TGTGCCAGCAGCTTGGGATGGACAGGGGGGGAAGCTTTCTTT; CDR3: CASSLGWTGGEAFF
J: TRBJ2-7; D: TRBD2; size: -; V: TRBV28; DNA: TGTGCCAGCAGTCCATCCGGGACTAGCGGCTACGAGCAGTACTTC; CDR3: CASSPSGTSGYEQYF
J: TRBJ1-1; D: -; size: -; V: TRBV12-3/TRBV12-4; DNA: TGTGCCAGCACATTCGACGCTTCGACCCGGGGCACTGAAGCTTTCTTT; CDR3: CASTFDASTRGTEAFF
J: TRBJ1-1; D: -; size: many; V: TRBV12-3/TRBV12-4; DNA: TGTGCCAGCAGTTTAGCGAACTCATACACTGAAGCTTTCTTT; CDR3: CASSLANSYTEAFF
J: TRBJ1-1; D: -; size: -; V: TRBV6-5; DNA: TGTGCCAGCAGTTTCAGGCCTCCCATGAACACTGAAGCTTTCTTT; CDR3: CASSFRPPMNTEAFF
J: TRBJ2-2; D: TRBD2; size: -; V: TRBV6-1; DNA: TGTGCCGGAAGACTAGCGGCGAACACCGGGGAGCTGTTTTTT; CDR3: CAGRLAANTGELFF
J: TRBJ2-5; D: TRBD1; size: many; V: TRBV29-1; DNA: TGCAGCGTTGGGGCGGGACAGGGGAATGGGGTGTTCCAAGAGACCCAGTACTTC; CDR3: CSVGAGQGNGVFQETQYF
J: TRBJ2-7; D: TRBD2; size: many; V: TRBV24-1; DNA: TGTGCCACCACAACTAGCGCCTACTACGAGCAGTACTTC; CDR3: CATTTSAYYEQYF
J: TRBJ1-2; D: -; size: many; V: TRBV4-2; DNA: TGTGCCAGCAGCCAAGATCTTGTGGGAAGTCGGGGCTACACCTTC; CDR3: CASSQDLVGSRGYTF
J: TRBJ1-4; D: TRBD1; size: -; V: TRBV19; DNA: TGCGCCAGTAGTATGTGGACAGGGGGAAGGGAAAAACTGTTTTTT; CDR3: CASSMWTGGREKLFF
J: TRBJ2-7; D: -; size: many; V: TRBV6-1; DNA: TGTGCCAGCACCCAGGGAACTAGCTACGAGCAGTACTTC; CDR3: CASTQGTSYEQYF
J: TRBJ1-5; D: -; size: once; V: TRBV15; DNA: TGTGCCACCAGCAGTCCTTGGGGCAGAGATAGCAATCAGCCCCAGCATTTT; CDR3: CATSSPWGRDSNQPQHF
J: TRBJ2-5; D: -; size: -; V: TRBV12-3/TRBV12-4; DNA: TGTGCCAGCAGTTTCTCTAGCGGAGGGGGAGAGACCCAGTACTTC; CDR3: CASSFSSGGGETQYF
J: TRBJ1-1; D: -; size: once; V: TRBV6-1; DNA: TGTGCCAGCACCGGACCGAGCACTGAAGCTTTCTTT; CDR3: CASTGPSTEAFF
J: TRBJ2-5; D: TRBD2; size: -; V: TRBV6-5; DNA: TGTGCCAGCAGACTAGCGGGAGAGACCCAGTACTTC; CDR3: CASRLAGETQYF
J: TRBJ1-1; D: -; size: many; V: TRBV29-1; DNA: TGCAGCGCTAGCGGACAGCAGAACACTGAAGCTTTCTTT; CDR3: CSASGQQNTEAFF
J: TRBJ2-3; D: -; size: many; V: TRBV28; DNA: TGTGCCAGCAGCTTAATGACTACGCACACAGATACGCAGTATTTT; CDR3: CASSLMTTHTDTQYF
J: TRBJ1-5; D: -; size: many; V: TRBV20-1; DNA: TGCAGTGCTAACCGGGACCACAGGGATCAGCCCCAGCATTTT; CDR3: CSANRDHRDQPQHF
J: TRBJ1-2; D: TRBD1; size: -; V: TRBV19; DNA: TGTGCCAGTAGTACGACCCGGGACAGCTATGGCTACACCTTC; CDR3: CASSTTRDSYGYTF
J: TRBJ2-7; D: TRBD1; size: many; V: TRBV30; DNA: TGTGCCTGGAGTGTAGGGGGGACAGGGCCCACCTACGAGCAGTACTTC; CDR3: CAWSVGGTGPTYEQYF
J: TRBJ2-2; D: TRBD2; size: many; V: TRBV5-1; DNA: TGCGCCAGCAGCCTTGGAACGGGCGGGAGGTTGACCGGGGAGCTGTTTTTT; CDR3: CASSLGTGGRLTGELFF